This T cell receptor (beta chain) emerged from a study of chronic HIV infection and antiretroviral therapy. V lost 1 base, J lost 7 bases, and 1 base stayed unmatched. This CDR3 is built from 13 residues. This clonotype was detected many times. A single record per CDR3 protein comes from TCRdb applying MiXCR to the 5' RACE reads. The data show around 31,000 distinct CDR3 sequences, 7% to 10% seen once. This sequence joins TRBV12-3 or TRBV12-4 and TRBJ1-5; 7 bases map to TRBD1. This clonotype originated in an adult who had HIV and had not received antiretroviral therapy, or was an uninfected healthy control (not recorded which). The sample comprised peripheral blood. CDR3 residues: CASSLEGAQPQHF. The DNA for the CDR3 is TGTGCCAGCAGTTTAGAGGGGGCACAGCCCCAGCATTTT.